One T cell receptor (beta chain) is described in this entry. TCRdb reprocessed the PCR reads via MiXCR and lists one record per CDR3 protein. The sample has a few hundred thousand distinct CDR3 sequences, roughly 23% seen once. The data belong to a study of molecular identifiers for immune sequencing clone quantification. Trimming removed 1 base from V and 3 bases from J, with 13 bases in between. The CDR3 sequence is 15 residues long. Germline CDR1 is LGHNA and CDR2 is YSLEER. This receptor was taken from a human donor in good health. Some libraries in this study had Jurkat cell RNA spiked in. This chain uses TRBV4-3 with TRBJ2-7, with D possibly matching TRBD1 (5 bases). Sequencing input: naive CD8+ T cells from blood, with Jurkat cell RNA spiked in. Subset indicated: FACS-sorted CD8+CD4-CCR7+CD45RA+ naive T cells. CDR3 amino acids: CASSQVWQGNYEQYF. CDR3 in DNA: TGCGCCAGCAGCCAAGTGTGGCAGGGAAACTACGAGCAGTACTTC.